Given below is one T cell receptor beta chain in context. The antigen this receptor binds is unknown. Per-nucleotide qualities are absent, and no much larger clonotype sits a single base away. V and J are truncated by 1 base and 4 bases respectively, leaving an intervening sequence of 8 bases. The CDR3 runs 14 amino acids, cysteine and phenylalanine included. Only CDR3 DNA is held: 42 bases, read in frame from base 1. According to the germline V gene, CDR1 reads SNHLY and CDR2 reads FYNNEI. The data derive from a study of cytomegalovirus exposure and HLA in healthy donors (dated by TCRdb to 2015 to 2018). Background on the whole study: An earlier analysis of roughly 570 of the donors reported 276 Gb of sequence data and approximately 120 million unique TCR beta sequences obtained from about 179 million T cells. To predict cytomegalovirus infection status, the study brought together high-throughput TCR immunosequencing, statistical association of individual TCRs with disease status, and machine learning. The study used immunosequencing to profile the T cell repertoires of under 700 subjects and linked those repertoires to cytomegalovirus serostatus. Among 398 genotyped donors of the cohort, an average of approximately 230,000 unique TCR beta nucleotide sequences were sequenced per donor, roughly 20% of them non-productive. A later analysis re-analyzed previously published TCR beta repertoires from roughly 630 donors and added high-resolution HLA genotyping to study TCR occurrence patterns. An earlier analysis of 587 of the donors used high-throughput TCR beta sequencing to judge whether each TCR beta V gene segment behaved as functional or pseudogenic. Several DR-DQ haplotypes were handled as single units for association and clustering because linkage in the cohort was strong. The study aimed to test whether signatures of past pathogen exposure could be identified by cataloging public T cell receptors. Class I and class II HLA loci were covered by the typing at four-digit resolution. A later genetic analysis used genome-wide SNP genotypes for about 60% of the roughly 670 donors, treating that subset as a discovery cohort. Donor age, sex, ethnicity and CMV serostatus were collected together with the repertoire data. All discovery cohort repertoires had been generated using a single sequencing platform. Rather than drawing on any new phenotypic data, the later analysis identified candidate immune exposures from TCR beta sequences and the way those sequences occurred across donors. The genetic ancestry cluster associated with self-reported Caucasian donors included 70% to 85% of the approximately 410 genotyped donors. Approximately 300 gigabases of sequencing data and roughly 80 million unique TCR sequences made up an early release that covered about 640 HLA-typed donors. In addition to the first cohort of roughly 670 subjects, a separate validation cohort of 130 or so different subjects was used. Typing coverage varied by locus: 629-630 donors for A, B, C, DRB1 and DQB1; roughly 520 for DQA1; about 590 for DPA1; 400 to 480 for DPB1.

Preparation of the library involved the immunoSEQ multiplex PCR assay. For the multiplex PCR, a mixture combining 60 forward primers for TCR Vbeta segments and 13 reverse primers for TCR Jbeta segments was used. The CDR3 region of rearranged TCR beta genes was amplified from genomic DNA with a multiplex PCR assay. The amplified TCR beta libraries were sequenced on the Illumina HiSeq System as 87-base-pair reads. As for how the authors treated the data: A later analysis tallied 75 million to 85 million unique TCR beta chains across the 660 or so repertoires, and some 10 million of those chains were shared by two or more donors. Raw reads were error-corrected and collapsed into unique sequences with a nearest-neighbor algorithm that merged closely related sequences to remove PCR and sequencing errors. V, D and J gene segments were assigned by aligning CDR3 sequences to IMGT reference sequences. For a sequence to be retained, a match of at least six nucleotides to both a V gene segment and a J gene segment was required. Rearrangements were called productive when the CDR3 lacked stop codons and stayed in frame with V and J; all others were non-productive. Following IMGT convention, CDR3 was defined as the stretch from the second conserved V-encoded cysteine to the conserved J-encoded phenylalanine. The earlier analysis of about 590 of the donors excluded sequences that lacked an unambiguous match to a single V gene segment. In an earlier analysis of 500 to 750 of the donors, V segments were called functional above 56.7% productive rearrangements and were called segregating when the between-donor standard deviation exceeded 5%. To diagnose cytomegalovirus status from the catalog of TCR beta chain sequences, a statistical classification framework was built. A later analysis assigned V and J genes by comparing TCR nucleotide sequences with IMGT/GENE-DB human TR gene sequences. In a later analysis, CDR3 sequences and most-parsimonious VDJ recombination scenarios were assigned using the TCRdist pipeline. In a later analysis, each TCR beta chain was defined by its CDR3 amino acid sequence together with its V-gene family, and reads lacking a unique V-gene family were excluded. In a later analysis, approximately 640 highly shared, low-generation-probability nucleotide sequences were removed to address suspected cross-contamination and a sequencing artifact. A later analysis calculated a clonal expansion index for each public chain from normalized within-repertoire ranks of inferred template counts. In a later analysis, generation probabilities were computed using a VDJ recombination model fitted to out-of-frame rearrangements, and the results were checked against IGoR. A later analysis scored TCR-TCR, TCR-HLA and TCR-CMV co-occurrence with hypergeometric tests, applying a repertoire-size bias correction to TCR pairs. In a later analysis, false discovery rates were estimated by permuting HLA or CMV assignments 20 times. A later analysis grouped co-occurring TCRs with DBSCAN, adding TCRdist sequence similarity when clustering within HLA-allele-positive subsets. Repertoires with fewer than 30,000 or more than 120,000 public chains were left out of co-occurrence clustering, as were about 5 repertoires with anomalous nucleotide sharing. Sourced from immuneACCESS, this table was stored by TCRdb with only in-frame sequences that have V and J called. A share of the clones is absent; for the studies checked, an unresolved V gene accounts for under half, and the remainder has no known explanation. V and J calls and clone size come straight from that table; D and trimming were deduced from the DNA. This sample gives 150,000 to 180,000 clones in total; approximately 72% of them show up just once. The top ten constitute roughly 1.4% of the sample.

Results and caveats for the whole study, not just this receptor: Because HLA typing was unavailable for some donors at each locus, only the typed subset was used in association tests. In this cohort, only TCR beta chains were sequenced, and detectable features were limited by the absence of alpha or paired-chain data. In a later analysis, the rate of TCR association differed among HLA loci, with DRB1 alleles having the most associated TCRs and HLA-C alleles having the fewest. A group of highly shared sequence variants was considered likely to be a technical artifact of the sequencing pipeline. In a later genetic analysis, fewer N-insertions in productive TCRs were reported among donors in an Asian-associated ancestry cluster than the 666-donor mean. Correlated functional status among segregating V segments might be attributable to linkage disequilibrium, but an unknown experimental factor could not be ruled out. Because counts were too low, approximately 15 rarely observed V segments, including chromosome 9 orphons, were excluded from the earlier analysis of 587 of the donors. In a later analysis, HLA-associated TCR beta chains showed more clonal expansion and lower generation probabilities than non-associated chains that were equally common. While some public TCRs were present in many individuals, most TCR sequences turned up only very rarely across donors. Broadly in line with IMGT annotations, most TCR beta V segments showed up in productive rearrangements about 87% or about 30% of the time in an earlier analysis of about 500 of the donors. A later genetic analysis associated a missense DCLRE1C variant with V-gene and J-gene trimming of TCR beta chains, and an independent cohort replicated the association. In the study, roughly 160 TCR beta chains were listed as associated with cytomegalovirus. According to the authors, the approach could potentially be generalized to other disease states and immunological phenotypes. In vitro tests confirmed that a few of the cytomegalovirus-associated TCR beta chains recognize cytomegalovirus antigens. A further reported finding was that TCR beta sequences accurately predicted the HLA-A and HLA-B alleles for most subjects in the first cohort. CMV serostatus was the only immune exposure information available for the cohort. Some IMGT-functional V segments, including TRBV6-2 and TRBV6-3, could not be told apart with the 87-base-pair reads, so those segments were excluded. Several of the top co-occurrence clusters appeared to be linked to parvovirus B19, influenza, CMV and Epstein-Barr virus, according to a later analysis. Sequencing depth was assumed to be roughly uniform across donors in the presence/absence analyses, though that assumption may not hold. Most CMV-associated TCR beta chains appeared to be HLA-restricted in a later analysis, and the HLA associations seemed to be driven largely by CMV exposure. Specific HLA alleles were associated with over 15,000 TCR beta sequences at a false discovery rate of 0.05 in a later analysis. In both the original and validation cohorts, the classifier was reported to diagnose cytomegalovirus status with high specificity and sensitivity. When HLA alleles, especially DR and DQ, strongly co-occurred, TCR associations were difficult to assign to individual alleles.

The cohort consisted of approximately 690 healthy bone marrow donors. At the time of sampling, all cohort members were nominally healthy, though unrecorded immune exposures were likely present. The donor was CMV seronegative and belonged to the group of several hundred seronegative cohort members. Every donor gave a peripheral blood sample, and the peripheral blood mononuclear cells from that sample were used for TCR beta sequencing. The Qiagen DNeasy Blood Extraction Kit was used to extract genomic DNA from the blood cell samples. Recombination connected TRBV2 to TRBJ2-1, with the D gene not confidently named. The sample comprised PBMCs. The receptor's source is a man between 18 and 35 years old in good health and CMV-seronegative. The CDR3 region: CASSEGSPYNEQFF. The sequence in DNA is TGTGCCAGCAGTGAAGGCAGTCCGTACAATGAGCAGTTCTTC.